What follows are 30 T cell receptor beta chains derived from one specimen sequenced in a study of T cell repertoires in cytomegalovirus infection. From the reads, TCRdb called clonotypes with MiXCR, one entry per CDR3 protein. The sample yields about 570,000 distinct CDR3 sequences, approximately 40% seen once. These receptors have no identified antigens. Here the sequenced sample was cultured PBMCs, taken from culture after CMV antigen stimulation. These receptors all stem from a human donor in good health (CMV status not recorded). Some clones in this sample may be carry-over from other donors' samples.

V is TRBV2 and J is TRBJ2-1; 10 bases map to TRBD2. From germline, CDR1 is SNHLY and CDR2 FYNNEI. The CDR3 is made up of 18 amino acids. V shed 0 bases, J shed 4 bases, and the junction held 9 bases outside the gene matches. The CDR3 DNA sequence: TGTGCCAGCAGTGAAGCGCAATCACTAGCGGGAAGTTACAATGAGCAGTTCTTC. Its translation: CASSEAQSLAGSYNEQFF.

This clonotype was counted only a few times. The chain uses TRBV6-8 and TRBJ2-3; 11 bases are a match to TRBD2. Germline CDR1 and CDR2: MNHGY and SAAAGT. This CDR3 is built from 16 residues. The J segment lost 0 bases and the V segment lost 7 bases, leaving 6 bases of the junction unmatched. CDR3 coding DNA: TGTGCCAGCATTTCTAGCGGGGGGTTTAGCACAGATACGCAGTATTTT. Translating it yields CASISSGGFSTDTQYF.

The chain combines TRBV7-2 with TRBJ1-1, with D perhaps TRBD1 (5 bases). Germline CDR1 and CDR2: SGHTA and FQGNSA. V dropped 5 bases and J dropped 3 bases, with 10 bases sitting between them. CDR3 size: 13 residues. CDR3 loop: CASSAEQDTEAFF. CDR3 bases: TGTGCCAGCAGCGCGGAACAGGACACTGAAGCTTTCTTT.

The chain combines TRBV12-5 with TRBJ2-1; 10 bases match TRBD2. V lost 0 bases, J lost 8 bases, and 7 bases stayed unmatched. The CDR3 is 16 residues long. Germline assignment: CDR1 LGHNT and CDR2 FRNRAP. CDR3 sequence (DNA): TGTGCTAGTGGTTTGGTACTGAGCGGGAGGGCCCATGAGCAGTTCTTC. Encoded protein: CASGLVLSGRAHEQFF.

This clonotype showed up just a few times. V is TRBV10-3 and J is TRBJ2-5, with D perhaps matching TRBD2 (5 bases). The CDR3 sequence is 15 residues long. The germline V gene encodes CDR1 ENHRY and CDR2 SYGVKD. V was cut by 3 bases and J by 3 bases, with 14 bases left in between. CDR3 in DNA: TGTGCCATCAGTGACTTGGGCAGGACTGAAGAGACCCAGTACTTC. As protein: CAISDLGRTEETQYF.

This clonotype was found once. The chain recombines TRBV12-3 or TRBV12-4 with TRBJ2-1, with 11 positions matching TRBD1. CDR3 size: 15 residues. V was pared by 6 bases and J by 8 bases, with 9 bases of the junction left unmatched. The CDR3 loop is CASSPGQGAAHEQFF. Here the CDR3 DNA reads TGTGCCAGCAGCCCCGGACAGGGGGCCGCCCATGAGCAGTTCTTC.

The chain joins TRBV6-6 to TRBJ1-3; D call uncertain. Trimming cost V 6 bases and J 1 base, with 25 bases left between them. Germline V gene sequence: CDR1 MNHNY, CDR2 SVGAGI (reference sequence). This CDR3 comprises 19 residues. CDR3 protein: CASRKPFYVGEISGNTIYF. The CDR3 nucleotides are TGTGCCAGCAGAAAGCCTTTTTATGTCGGGGAGATATCTGGAAACACCATATATTTT.

This clonotype was counted a single time. This may stem from a read error, because a much larger clone lies one nucleotide away. The J gene is TRBJ1-4, the V gene TRBV7-8, with 7 bases lining up with TRBD1. Germline lookup yields CDR1 SGHVS and CDR2 FQNEAQ. The CDR3 runs 19 residues. Germline trimming cut 5 bases from V and 11 bases from J; bases unmatched to any gene: 26. CDR3 nucleotide sequence: TGTGCCAGCAGCCAACGCCGGGCAGGGGGTAGCTCACGTGCGTGGAAACTGTTTTTT. Amino acid sequence: CASSQRRAGGSSRAWKLFF.

This clonotype was detected only a few times. The chain's CDR3 is CASSIEDTGTNQPQHF. The CDR3 bases are TGTGCCAGTAGTATCGAGGATACAGGTACCAATCAGCCCCAGCATTTT. J is TRBJ1-5 and V is TRBV19; weak D call: TRBD1 (5 bases). Per germline, CDR1 LNHDA and CDR2 SQIVND (reference sequence). This CDR3 is built from 16 residues. With 3 bases removed from V and 3 bases from J, the gap between germline ends came to 15 bases.

This clonotype was counted many times. The V and J genes are TRBV12-3 or TRBV12-4 and TRBJ1-5, with no clear D. Trimming stripped 2 bases from V and 3 bases from J, with 5 bases between. This CDR3 has 13 residues. As DNA, the CDR3 is TGTGCCAGCAGTTTACGGCTCAATCAGCCCCAGCATTTT. Translation gives CASSLRLNQPQHF.

The sample holds many counts of this clonotype. The chain combines TRBV7-6 with TRBJ1-3; tentative D call: TRBD1 (5 bases). Germline lookup yields CDR1 SGHVS and CDR2 FNYEAQ. V dropped 3 bases and J dropped 4 bases, with 10 bases sitting between them. The CDR3 has 14 amino acids. The CDR3: CASSLEGVGNTIYF. DNA for the CDR3: TGTGCCAGCAGCTTGGAAGGGGTCGGAAACACCATATATTTT.

The rearrangement links TRBV12-3 or TRBV12-4 to TRBJ2-7, with TRBD2 matching over 7 bases. This CDR3 has 12 amino acids. The ends lost 5 bases at V and 7 bases at J; junction bases unmatched: 5. CDR3 nucleotides: TGTGCCAGCAGTGGGGGAGGGTGGGAGCAGTACTTC. Protein sequence: CASSGGGWEQYF.

This clonotype came up a few times. J is TRBJ2-5 and V is TRBV7-8; D not certain. V shed 11 bases and J shed 4 bases, with 11 bases lying between them. This CDR3 comprises 11 residues. Germline lookup yields CDR1 SGHVS and CDR2 FQNEAQ. The CDR3 DNA is TGTGCCGGGAAGCTGGGAGAGACCCAGTACTTC. It translates to CAGKLGETQYF.

The gene calls are TRBV2 and TRBJ2-1; weak D call: TRBD1 (5 bases). The CDR3 is made up of 14 amino acids. Per the germline V gene, CDR1 is SNHLY and CDR2 is FYNNEI. With 6 bases removed from V and 5 bases from J, the gap between germline ends came to 14 bases. In DNA form, the CDR3 reads TGTGCCAGCAGCCTATTCATACAGGACAATGAGCAGTTCTTC. Its protein product is CASSLFIQDNEQFF.

This clonotype has only one observation. The chain links TRBV6-8 to TRBJ2-3, with D possibly TRBD2 on 7 matching bases. CDR1 is MNHGY and CDR2 is SAAAGT in the germline V gene. V was clipped by 7 bases and J by 4 bases, with 12 bases between them. The CDR3 runs 13 residues. In nucleotides, the CDR3 is TGTGCCAGCACGAGAGGGGGGGCAGATACGCAGTATTTT. Protein product: CASTRGGADTQYF.

The CDR3 coding sequence is TGTGCCAGCAGTTACAAGCGCTGGCGGGAGAATGAGCAGTTCTTC. It specifies CASSYKRWRENEQFF. This chain uses TRBV6-2 or TRBV6-3 with TRBJ2-1; TRBD2 matches at 7 bases. The trim removed 2 bases at V and 7 bases at J, leaving 8 bases unmatched. The CDR3 is 15 residues long. Per the germline V gene, CDR1 is MNHEY and CDR2 is SVGEGT.

The V and J genes are TRBV7-6 and TRBJ2-7; 11 bases map to TRBD2. V gave up 4 bases and J gave up 1 base; unmatched junction bases: 6. Germline V gene lookup returns CDR1 SGHVS and CDR2 FNYEAQ. The length of the CDR3 is 16 residues. CDR3 in DNA: TGTGCCAGCAGCTCCAGACTAGCGGGGAATTCCTACGAGCAGTACTTC. Translated: CASSSRLAGNSYEQYF.

This clonotype has more than one count but fewer than ten. The rearrangement links TRBV28 to TRBJ2-2; 8 bases fit TRBD2. Germline assignment: CDR1 MDHEN and CDR2 SYDVKM. The CDR3 has 16 amino acids. The V gene end was trimmed by 3 bases and the J gene end by 4 bases; junction bases not matched to a gene: 7. The CDR3 reads CASSLWTGGRTGELFF. The CDR3 region has the DNA TGTGCCAGCAGTTTGTGGACGGGGGGGCGCACCGGGGAGCTGTTTTTT. Full variable domain (rest looked up from reference TRBV28 and TRBJ2-2): DVKVTQSSRYLVKRTGEKVFLECVQDMDHENMFWYRQDPGLGLRLIYFSYDVKMKEKGDIPEGYSVSREKKERFSLILESASTNQTSMYLCASSLWTGGRTGELFFGEGSRLTVL.

This chain connects TRBV2 to TRBJ2-3, with unresolved D. The CDR3 loop spans 13 amino acids. Germline-derived CDR1 and CDR2 are SNHLY and FYNNEI. V lost 5 bases to trimming and J lost 2 bases, with 8 bases between them. Written as DNA, the CDR3 is TGTGCCAGCAGTAGCCGCATCACAGATACGCAGTATTTT. Translated: CASSSRITDTQYF.

V is TRBV19 and J is TRBJ2-1; D uncertain. V was pared by 3 bases and J by 5 bases, with 17 bases between. The germline V gene has CDR1 LNHDA and CDR2 SQIVND (reference sequence). The CDR3 totals 16 residues. The CDR3 loop reads CASSMGKLWVHNEQFF. The CDR3 DNA is TGTGCCAGTAGTATGGGGAAGCTTTGGGTCCACAATGAGCAGTTCTTC. The full variable domain, its missing parts supplied by reference TRBV19 and TRBJ2-1, is DGGITQSPKYLFRKEGQNVTLSCEQNLNHDAMYWYRQDPGQGLRLIYYSQIVNDFQKGDIAEGYSVSREKKESFPLTVTSAQKNPTAFYLCASSMGKLWVHNEQFFGPGTRLTVL.

CDR3 nucleotide sequence: TGCGCCAGCAGCCAAGTGGGACAGGGCTGGACGCAGTATTTT. Amino acids: CASSQVGQGWTQYF. The genes are TRBV4-1 and TRBJ2-3; 9 bases are a match to TRBD1. V dropped 1 base and J dropped 9; count of bases not matched to a gene: 5. The CDR3 covers 14 residues. Germline V lookup: CDR1 MGHRA, CDR2 YSYEKL.

This clonotype showed up just a few times. The chain links TRBV20-1 to TRBJ2-2; TRBD1 aligns across 7 bases. This CDR3 is 15 amino acids long. From germline, CDR1 is DFQATT and CDR2 SNEGSKA (reference sequence). V was clipped by 3 bases and J by 5 bases; unmatched bases: 9. CDR3 region: CSARTGDRETGELFF. The CDR3 nucleotides are TGCAGTGCTAGGACTGGAGACAGGGAAACCGGGGAGCTGTTTTTT.

This clonotype was seen repeatedly, ten times or more. This chain uses TRBV7-2 with TRBJ1-2; D not resolved. The germline V gene encodes CDR1 SGHTA and CDR2 FQGNSA. V lost 7 bases and J lost 4, with 22 bases in between. The CDR3 loop spans 16 amino acids. The CDR3 sequence is CASTPTEGDTVYGYTF. The CDR3 nucleotides are TGTGCCAGCACCCCGACGGAGGGCGATACGGTCTATGGCTACACCTTC.

This rearrangement joins TRBV7-2 to TRBJ2-1; 8 bases are shared with TRBD1. This CDR3 comprises 18 residues. V shed 5 bases and J 0 bases; nucleotides not matched to a gene: 12. Germline CDR1 and CDR2: SGHTA and FQGNSA. CDR3 residues: CASSLRDRPRGSYNEQFF. CDR3 bases: TGTGCCAGCAGCCTTCGGGACAGGCCGCGGGGCTCCTACAATGAGCAGTTCTTC.

This chain joins TRBV7-2 and TRBJ2-7; D not resolved. The CDR3 covers 13 residues. The germline CDR1 and CDR2 sequences are SGHTA and FQGNSA. The V gene lost 3 bases and the J gene lost 0 bases, with 6 bases spanning the gap. The DNA for the CDR3 is TGTGCCAGCAGCTTCTGGCCCTCCTACGAGCAGTACTTC. It yields the protein CASSFWPSYEQYF.

The chain joins TRBV6-4 to TRBJ2-5; 8 bases align to TRBD1. Germline-derived CDR1 and CDR2 are MRHNA and SNTAGT. CDR3 length: 13 residues. J lost 7 bases, V lost 3 bases, and 4 bases had no gene match. CDR3 DNA sequence: TGTGCCAGCAGTGAAGGACAGGGTAGGACCCAGTACTTC. It is translated as CASSEGQGRTQYF.

This clonotype was counted once. The chain combines TRBV4-1 with TRBJ2-7; 7 bases line up with TRBD1. This CDR3 is built from 15 residues. V dropped 0 bases and J dropped 4; count of bases not matched to a gene: 6. Germline assignment: CDR1 MGHRA and CDR2 YSYEKL. CDR3 loop: CASSQEWRQGYEQYF. In nucleotides, the CDR3 is TGCGCCAGCAGCCAAGAATGGAGACAGGGATACGAGCAGTACTTC.

A few counts support this clonotype. The chain is built from TRBV20-1 and TRBJ2-5; 8 positions agree with TRBD2. With V trimmed by 0 bases and J by 2 bases, 8 bases remained unmatched. This CDR3 is built from 16 residues. The V gene's germline CDR1 is DFQATT and CDR2 SNEGSKA (reference sequence). CDR3 in amino acids: CSARDPSGGLQETQYF. The CDR3 DNA reads TGCAGTGCTAGAGACCCCAGCGGGGGCCTACAAGAGACCCAGTACTTC.

This clonotype was seen once. The rearrangement uses TRBV7-9 and TRBJ2-1, with 15 bases matching TRBD2. The CDR3 is 17 residues long. After removal of 5 bases from V and 3 bases from J, the junction contained 5 bases not matched to a gene. The V gene's germline CDR1 is SEHNR and CDR2 FQNEAQ (reference sequence). The CDR3 sequence: CASSDGLAGGNYNEQFF. The CDR3 DNA is TGTGCCAGCAGCGATGGACTAGCGGGAGGGAACTACAATGAGCAGTTCTTC.

The J gene is TRBJ2-7, the V gene TRBV5-5; D might be TRBD1 (6 bases). V was shortened by 4 bases and J by 7 bases, with 18 bases between the two germline ends. This CDR3 is built from 14 residues. CDR1 and CDR2 from the germline V gene are SGHKS and YYEKEE (reference sequence). CDR3 sequence (DNA): TGTGCCAGCAGCCCTCGGACAGCCCAGGGGGAGCAGTACTTC. It specifies CASSPRTAQGEQYF.